The table lists the clone carrying this T cell receptor (beta chain) with many counts. As yet, its antigen is unknown. The sample is drawn from a study of T cell repertoires in cytomegalovirus infection. TCRdb reprocessed the reads via MiXCR and lists one record per CDR3 protein. The sample has 550,000 to 700,000 distinct CDR3 sequences, approximately 40% seen once. Trimming pared 5 bases from V and 6 bases from J, leaving 18 bases between. The germline V gene has CDR1 SGHTA and CDR2 FQGNSA. This CDR3 region has 15 residues. The sample was cultured PBMCs, taken from culture after CMV antigen stimulation. The chain links TRBV7-2 to TRBJ2-3, with a possible D match to TRBD2 (7 bases). This clonotype originated in a human donor in good health (CMV status not recorded). Some clones in this sample may be carry-over from other donors' samples. The CDR3 loop reads CASSPSLAGADTQYF. The CDR3, as DNA: TGTGCCAGCAGCCCCAGTCTCGCGGGGGCGGATACGCAGTATTTT.